This record covers a single TCR beta chain. These data come from a study of cytomegalovirus exposure and HLA in healthy donors. Here immunoSEQ multiplex PCR was the method, and the copy in TCRdb shows in-frame clones only, minus some. The table has fewer than 350,000 clones, roughly 88% seen once. This TCR was sampled from a woman in her late teens or twenties in good health and CMV-seronegative. The sample taken for sequencing was PBMCs.

The chain's CDR3 is CASGRGDYPLDTQYF. The CDR3 nucleotides are TGTGCTAGTGGTCGGGGGGACTACCCCTTGGATACGCAGTATTTT. This chain connects TRBV12-5 to TRBJ2-3, with 7 bases aligning to TRBD2. Germline CDR1 is LGHNT and CDR2 is FRNRAP. Germline trimming cut 5 bases from V and 6 bases from J; bases unmatched to any gene: 11. The CDR3 sequence is 15 residues long.